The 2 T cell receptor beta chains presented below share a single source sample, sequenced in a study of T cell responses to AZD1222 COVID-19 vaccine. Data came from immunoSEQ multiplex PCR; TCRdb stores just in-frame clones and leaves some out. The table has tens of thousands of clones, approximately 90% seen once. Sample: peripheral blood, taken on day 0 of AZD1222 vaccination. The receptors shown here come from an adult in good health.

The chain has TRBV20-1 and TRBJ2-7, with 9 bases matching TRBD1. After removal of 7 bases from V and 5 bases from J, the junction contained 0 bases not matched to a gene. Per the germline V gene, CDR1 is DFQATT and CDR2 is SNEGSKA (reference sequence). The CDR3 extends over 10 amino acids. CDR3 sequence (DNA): TGCAGTGGACAGGGGGACGAGCAGTACTTC. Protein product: CSGQGDEQYF.

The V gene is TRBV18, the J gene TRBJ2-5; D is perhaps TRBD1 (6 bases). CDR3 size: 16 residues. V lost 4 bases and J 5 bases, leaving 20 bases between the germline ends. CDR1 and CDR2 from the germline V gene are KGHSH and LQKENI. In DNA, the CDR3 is TGTGCCAGCTCACGATCCGGGACAAAAAAGTCTGAGACCCAGTACTTC. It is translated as CASSRSGTKKSETQYF.